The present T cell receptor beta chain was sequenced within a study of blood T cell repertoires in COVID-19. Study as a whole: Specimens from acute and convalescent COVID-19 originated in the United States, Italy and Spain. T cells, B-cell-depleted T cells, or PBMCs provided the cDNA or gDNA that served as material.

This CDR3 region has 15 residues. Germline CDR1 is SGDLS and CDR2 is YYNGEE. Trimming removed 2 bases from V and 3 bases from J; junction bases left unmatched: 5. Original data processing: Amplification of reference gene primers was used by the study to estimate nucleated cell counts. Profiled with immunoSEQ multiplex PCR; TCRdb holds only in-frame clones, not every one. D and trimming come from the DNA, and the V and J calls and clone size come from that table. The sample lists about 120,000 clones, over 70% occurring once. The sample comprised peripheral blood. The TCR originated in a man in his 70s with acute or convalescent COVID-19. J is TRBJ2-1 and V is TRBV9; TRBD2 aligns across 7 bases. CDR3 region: CASSVGGNNYNEQFF. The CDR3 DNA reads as TGTGCCAGCAGCGTGGGAGGGAACAACTACAATGAGCAGTTCTTC.